This TCR beta chain derives from a study of CD8+ T cells in alopecia areata. On the study more broadly: The drug, oral tofacitinib, was given to treated patients at 5 to 10 mg twice daily.

As to this clone: Its antigen remains unidentified.

Treatment reported: oral pan-JAK inhibitor, 5-10 mg twice daily. Alopecia areata patients provided lesional scalp punch biopsies and peripheral blood. It was cDNA, reverse transcribed from extracted RNA, that served as the sequencing template. Produced via immunoSEQ multiplex PCR; TCRdb's table is partial and in-frame only. The data hold about 76,000 clones, with around 66% observed a single time. Deletions cut 0 bases from V and 4 bases from J, with 12 bases between. The germline V gene has CDR1 SGHRS and CDR2 YFSETQ. CDR3 length equals 15 residues. Study conclusions and caveats: Higher clonality than in normal scalp was seen in lesional scalp, especially alopecia totalis/universalis.

The sequenced sample was CD8+ T cells sorted from blood, obtained at week 24, from a patient treated with tofacitinib. This clonotype was obtained from a human donor with alopecia areata. The gene calls are TRBV5-1 and TRBJ2-3, with a tentative D call TRBD1 (6 bases). CDR3: CASSLALGGPDTQYF. The CDR3 region has the DNA TGCGCCAGCAGCTTGGCCCTAGGGGGACCAGATACGCAGTATTTT.